One and the same sample provided the 17 T cell receptor beta chains below, sequenced in a study of CD8 T cells in ankylosing spondylitis. TCRdb independently ran MiXCR on the 5' RACE reads; one entry per CDR3 protein. The repertoire includes 240,000 or so distinct CDR3 sequences, 8% to 9.5% of them detected once, and around 7% sits in the top ten. The sequencing sample was made of blood, either unsorted or a sorted T cell fraction (not recorded which). The origin of the receptors is a male donor with ankylosing spondylitis or in good health (not recorded which).

There are many counts of this clonotype. The chain has TRBV20-1 and TRBJ2-3; weak D call: TRBD1 (6 bases). The length of the CDR3 is 11 residues. From germline, CDR1 is DFQATT and CDR2 SNEGSKA (reference sequence). Trimming stripped 6 bases from V and 4 bases from J, with 8 bases between. CDR3 bases: TGCAGTGCCCACAGGGCAGATACGCAGTATTTT. Translating it yields CSAHRADTQYF.

Only a few counts were recorded for this clonotype. For the CDR3, the DNA is TGTGCCAGCAGCCAAGAGAGGGCCCAGTACTTC. It encodes CASSQERAQYF. The rearrangement joins TRBV14 to TRBJ2-5, with D possibly being TRBD2 (5 bases). V was trimmed by 0 bases and J by 9 bases, leaving 5 bases between them. This CDR3 region has 11 residues. Germline V gene sequence: CDR1 SGHDN, CDR2 FVKESK.

Ten or more counts support this clonotype. CDR3 sequence (DNA): TGTGCCATCAGTGATGGGGGCACGCTTCGAGGAGCTTTCTTT. This translates into CAISDGGTLRGAFF. The rearrangement joins TRBV10-3 to TRBJ1-1; D is perhaps TRBD1 (6 bases). Germline V lookup: CDR1 ENHRY, CDR2 SYGVKD. The CDR3 contains 14 residues. V lost 3 bases to trimming and J lost 10 bases, with 18 bases between them.

This clonotype was seen repeatedly, ten times or more. The chain has TRBV7-9 and TRBJ1-1, with D hard to call. The CDR3 loop spans 13 amino acids. Germline V gene data show CDR1 as SEHNR and CDR2 as FQNEAQ (reference sequence). V lost 6 bases, J lost 1 base, and 9 bases lay in between. The CDR3 here is CASRKTPNTEAFF. The CDR3 bases are TGTGCCAGCAGGAAAACCCCGAACACTGAAGCTTTCTTT. Full variable domain (remainder filled in from reference TRBV7-9 and TRBJ1-1): DTGVSQNPRHKITKRGQNVTFRCDPISEHNRLYWYRQTLGQGPEFLTYFQNEAQLEKSRLLSDRFSAERPKGSFSTLEIQRTEQGDSAMYLCASRKTPNTEAFFGQGTRLTVV.

This clonotype was observed many times. The V and J genes are TRBV7-6 and TRBJ2-1; D possibly matches TRBD1 or TRBD2 (5 bases each). V gave up 2 bases and J gave up 6 bases, with 14 bases separating them. This CDR3 contains 15 residues. From germline, CDR1 is SGHVS and CDR2 FNYEAQ. CDR3 region: CASSLSGPTPNEQFF. The CDR3 bases are TGTGCCAGCAGCTTATCGGGACCGACCCCCAATGAGCAGTTCTTC.

V and J are TRBV30 and TRBJ2-7; perhaps TRBD1 as D (5 bases). This CDR3 region has 12 residues. V was trimmed by 5 bases and J by 6 bases, leaving 14 bases between them. Germline lookup yields CDR1 GTSNPN and CDR2 SVGIG (reference sequence). This CDR3 reads CAWGQGTSEQYF. DNA for the CDR3: TGTGCCTGGGGCCAGGGCACCTCCGAGCAGTACTTC.

This clonotype was detected many times. V usage is TRBV20-1 and J usage is TRBJ2-1, with 10 bases fitting TRBD2. J lost 6 bases, V lost 3 bases, and 5 bases had no gene match. The CDR3 runs to 14 residues. Germline V gene sequence: CDR1 DFQATT, CDR2 SNEGSKA (reference sequence). The CDR3 DNA is TGCAGTGCTAGTACTAGCGGGGAGGGCAATGAGCAGTTCTTC. This codes for CSASTSGEGNEQFF.

For this clonotype: A much larger clone sits a single nucleotide away, making a read error possible. The gene calls are TRBV28 and TRBJ2-5; D may correspond to TRBD1 or TRBD2 (5 bases each). The DNA matches TRBJ2-1 better at its end, which makes the J call doubtful. The length of the CDR3 is 17 residues. CDR1 is MDHEN and CDR2 is SYDVKM in the germline V gene. In DNA form, the CDR3 reads TGTGCCAGCAGTTTATTGGGTGGGGCCGAGGGATCAGAGACCCAGTTCTTC. Its protein product is CASSLLGGAEGSETQFF.

This clonotype was counted many times. The chain is built from TRBV25-1 and TRBJ1-1, with D tentatively TRBD1 (5 bases). V lost 3 bases and J 4 bases, leaving 12 bases between the germline ends. Germline lookup yields CDR1 MGHDK and CDR2 SYGVNS. The CDR3 contains 14 residues. In DNA form, the CDR3 reads TGTGCCAGCAGTGACACGGGGGGACGCACTGAAGCTTTCTTT. Amino acids: CASSDTGGRTEAFF.

In its sample, this clonotype was seen many times. The chain combines TRBV5-4 with TRBJ1-2; D ambiguous. The CDR3 is made up of 14 amino acids. Germline values: CDR1 SGHNT, CDR2 YYREEE (reference sequence). The V end was cut by 2 bases, the J end by 3 bases, with 11 bases between. CDR3: CASSFLTADYGYTF. The CDR3 coding sequence is TGTGCCAGCAGCTTCCTGACGGCCGACTATGGCTACACCTTC.

This clonotype was seen ten or more times. The rearrangement joins TRBV12-3 or TRBV12-4 to TRBJ1-1; D is ambiguous. There are 13 residues in the CDR3. Trimming stripped 7 bases from V and 1 base from J, with 10 bases between. Here the CDR3 reads CASILPGNTEAFF. As DNA, the CDR3 is TGTGCCAGCATCCTCCCCGGGAACACTGAAGCTTTCTTT.

This clonotype was seen repeatedly, ten times or more. The chain employs TRBV20-1 and TRBJ1-1; the D is unclear. The length of the CDR3 is 10 residues. Deletions cut 5 bases from V and 7 bases from J, with 8 bases between. CDR1 is DFQATT, CDR2 SNEGSKA, per germline (reference sequence). CDR3 DNA sequence: TGCAGTGCTCTGACACGTGAAGCTTTCTTT. It encodes CSALTREAFF.

This clonotype showed up many times. The V and J genes are TRBV4-1 and TRBJ2-1; maybe TRBD2 (5 bases). The ends were cut back, 6 bases at V and 7 bases at J, with 22 bases in the middle. This CDR3 comprises 16 residues. Germline lookup yields CDR1 MGHRA and CDR2 YSYEKL. DNA for the CDR3: TGCGCCAGCAGTGAGGGAAGGACTCCTGGTTTAAATGAGCAGTTCTTC. It specifies CASSEGRTPGLNEQFF.

This clonotype has a handful of counts. The chain employs TRBV7-2 and TRBJ2-7; either TRBD1 or TRBD2 may fit D (6 bases each). V was pared by 4 bases and J by 3 bases, with 13 bases between. CDR3 size: 14 residues. Germline V gives CDR1 SGHTA, CDR2 FQGNSA. This CDR3 reads CASSWGAGYYEQYF. In DNA, the CDR3 is TGTGCCAGCAGCTGGGGGGCGGGGTACTACGAGCAGTACTTC.

This clonotype was detected many times. The rearrangement uses TRBV7-3 and TRBJ1-6; no firm D call. The CDR3 sequence is 13 residues long. Germline values: CDR1 SGHTA, CDR2 FQGTGA. V lost 2 bases to trimming and J lost 1 base, with 0 bases between them. As DNA, the CDR3 is TGTGCCAGCAGCTTATCCTATAATTCACCCCTCCACTTT. This translates into CASSLSYNSPLHF. Full variable domain (outside the CDR3, taken from reference TRBV7-3 and TRBJ1-6): GAGVSQTPSNKVTEKGKYVELRCDPISGHTALYWYRQSLGQGPEFLIYFQGTGAADDSGLPNDRFFAVRPEGSVSTLKIQRTERGDSAVYLCASSLSYNSPLHFGNGTRLTVT.

Ten or more counts support this clonotype. The chain has TRBV7-2 and TRBJ1-3; D ambiguous. CDR1 is SGHTA, CDR2 FQGNSA, per germline. The V end lost 7 bases, the J end lost 4 bases, and 17 bases lay between the germline ends. There are 15 residues in the CDR3. DNA for the CDR3: TGTGCCAGCACCCTGGATGGGTTTACCGGAAACACCATATATTTT. Protein product: CASTLDGFTGNTIYF.

In this sample, this clonotype turned up many times. The chain couples TRBV24-1 to TRBJ2-3; D not certain. Germline V gene lookup returns CDR1 KGHDR and CDR2 SFDVKD. The CDR3 has 14 amino acids. Trimming pared 3 bases from V and 1 base from J, leaving 7 bases between. CDR3 loop: CATSDPSRTDTQYF. The CDR3 coding sequence is TGTGCCACCAGTGATCCCTCGCGCACAGATACGCAGTATTTT.